Below, 18 T cell receptor beta chains from the same sample are listed, as sequenced in a study of T cell responses to AZD1222 COVID-19 vaccine. The assay was immunoSEQ multiplex PCR, and TCRdb's table has in-frame clones only and misses some. The sample gives 40,000 to 45,000 clones, around 80% of which show up once; less than 25% is in the top ten. The input for sequencing was peripheral blood, taken 28 days after the second dose of the MenACWY control vaccine. These TCRs come from an adult who received the MenACWY meningococcal vaccine as a control.

This chain links TRBV10-2 with TRBJ2-5, with D perhaps matching TRBD1 (5 bases). The V and J ends lost 0 bases and 4 bases respectively, with 12 bases between them. The CDR3 has 15 residues. Germline CDR1 WSHSY, CDR2 SAAADI. DNA of the CDR3: TGCGCCAGCAGTGAGTCGACTGCAGGGCCAGAGACCCAGTACTTC. It encodes CASSESTAGPETQYF.

The chain uses TRBV3-1 (or the pseudogene TRBV3-2) and TRBJ2-3; 8 bases map to TRBD2. Trimming took 4 bases from V and 8 from J; bases not matched to a gene: 11. Germline V gene sequence: CDR1 LGHDT, CDR2 YNNKEL (reference sequence). CDR3 size: 15 residues. CDR3 sequence reads: CASSPPGSGGGTQYF. The CDR3 DNA follows: TGTGCCAGCAGCCCCCCCGGGAGCGGGGGTGGTACGCAGTATTTT.

Written as DNA, the CDR3 is TGTGCCTGGAATTTGGGACACCAATTTACCGGGGAGCTGTTTTTT. Translating it yields CAWNLGHQFTGELFF. The rearrangement links TRBV30 to TRBJ2-2, with D perhaps TRBD1 (6 bases). This CDR3 spans 15 amino acids. V lost 4 bases to trimming and J lost 5 bases, with 17 bases between them. Germline CDR1 is GTSNPN and CDR2 is SVGIG (reference sequence).

This rearrangement joins TRBV21-1 to TRBJ2-1; TRBD2 was called by the table and not checked on the DNA. TRBV21-1 is a pseudogene segment. This CDR3 is 15 amino acids long. The CDR3 spells CAIRSRAGLENEQFF. CDR3 in DNA: TGTGCCATCCGCTCAAGAGCGGGATTAGAGAATGAGCAGTTCTTC.

This chain links TRBV27 with TRBJ1-5, with 7 bases identical to TRBD1. The CDR3 runs to 17 residues. Losses at the gene ends were 5 bases for V and 0 bases for J; bases not matched to a gene: 10. Germline CDR1 is MNHEY and CDR2 is SMNVEV (reference sequence). In DNA form, the CDR3 reads TGTGCCAGCAGTATAGTCGGGACAGCGGATAGCAATCAGCCCCAGCATTTT. This translates into CASSIVGTADSNQPQHF.

The rearrangement uses TRBV7-9 and TRBJ2-3; D may be TRBD1 (6 bases). The CDR3 totals 14 residues. V dropped 1 base and J dropped 3 bases, with 8 bases sitting between them. Germline CDR1 is SEHNR and CDR2 is FQNEAQ (reference sequence). CDR3 amino acids: CASSLGTATDTQYF. The CDR3 DNA is TGTGCCAGCAGCTTAGGGACAGCGACAGATACGCAGTATTTT.

The chain carries TRBV11-2 and TRBJ1-4; no clear D gene. Germline-derived CDR1 and CDR2 are SGHAT and FQNNGV. CDR3 length: 13 residues. V shed 4 bases and J shed 8 bases, with 11 bases lying between them. The CDR3 sequence: CASSWRAGEKLFF. The CDR3 DNA follows: TGTGCCAGCAGCTGGCGTGCTGGAGAAAAACTGTTTTTT.

This rearrangement joins TRBV2 to TRBJ2-1; the D is unclear. CDR1 SNHLY and CDR2 FYNNEI come from the germline V gene. This CDR3 is built from 14 residues. V was trimmed by 1 base and J by 8 bases, leaving 12 bases between them. This CDR3 reads CASSEELVGDEQFF. Written as DNA, the CDR3 is TGTGCCAGCAGTGAAGAGCTAGTGGGCGATGAGCAGTTCTTC.

The V and J genes are TRBV6-5 and TRBJ2-1; TRBD2 agrees at 8 bases. In germline, CDR1 is MNHEY, CDR2 SVGAGI. The CDR3 totals 16 residues. Trimming removed 4 bases from V and 3 bases from J; junction bases left unmatched: 8. CDR3 sequence reads: CASSSRAAGVYNEQFF. CDR3 DNA: TGTGCCAGCAGTTCCCGGGCAGCGGGGGTCTACAATGAGCAGTTCTTC.

The rearrangement joins TRBV19 to TRBJ1-1; D gene uncertain. Deletions cut 6 bases from V and 0 bases from J, with 11 bases between. CDR1 LNHDA and CDR2 SQIVND come from the germline V gene (reference sequence). The CDR3 covers 14 residues. CDR3 sequence (DNA): TGTGCCAGTAGACGCATTGATCTGAACACTGAAGCTTTCTTT. It yields the protein CASRRIDLNTEAFF. The complete variable domain, with remaining parts taken from reference TRBV19 and TRBJ1-1, reads DGGITQSPKYLFRKEGQNVTLSCEQNLNHDAMYWYRQDPGQGLRLIYYSQIVNDFQKGDIAEGYSVSREKKESFPLTVTSAQKNPTAFYLCASRRIDLNTEAFFGQGTRLTVV.

Points on this clone: At one of its ends the junction is not consistent with the germline gene, which may arise from a read error. The V and J genes are TRBV7-9 and TRBJ1-3, with TRBD1 as a possible D gene (6 bases). The germline CDR1 and CDR2 sequences are SEHNR and FQNEAQ (reference sequence). The CDR3 totals 15 residues. The CDR3 spells CASSWGRDLKAEQHF. CDR3 nucleotides: TGTGCCAGCAGCTGGGGGCGGGACCTTAAAGCGGAACAACATTTT.

The CDR3 DNA sequence: TGTGCCAGCAGATGGGACAGCGGGGGCCGGGAGGCTTTCTTT. It translates to CASRWDSGGREAFF. The V gene is TRBV6-5, the J gene TRBJ1-1, with 7 bases fitting TRBD1. The CDR3 sequence is 14 residues long. The J segment lost 11 bases and the V segment lost 6 bases, leaving 15 bases of the junction unmatched. Germline V CDR1 and CDR2: MNHEY, SVGAGI.

The V and J genes are TRBV7-9 and TRBJ2-3, with TRBD2 matching 8 bases. The V and J ends lost 6 bases and 3 bases, in that order; junction bases with no gene match: 11. CDR1 SEHNR and CDR2 FQNEAQ come from the germline V gene (reference sequence). CDR3 size: 16 residues. The CDR3 is CASSKNLAGPTDTQYF. CDR3 DNA: TGTGCCAGCAGTAAGAACTTAGCGGGACCGACAGATACGCAGTATTTT.

The chain carries TRBV2 and TRBJ1-2; D is perhaps TRBD1 (5 bases). Germline V CDR1 and CDR2: SNHLY, FYNNEI. The ends were cut back, 7 bases at V and 4 bases at J, with 19 bases in the middle. The CDR3 is made up of 15 amino acids. The CDR3 region has the DNA TGTGCCAGCACCACCTCGGGGGGGGGAGTCTATGGCTACACCTTC. It specifies CASTTSGGGVYGYTF.

The chain links TRBV5-5 to TRBJ1-2, with D hard to call. V gave up 0 bases and J gave up 6 bases, with 12 bases separating them. Germline values: CDR1 SGHKS, CDR2 YYEKEE (reference sequence). The length of the CDR3 is 14 residues. For the CDR3, the DNA is TGTGCCAGCAGCTTGGGGGCGGAGCCGGATGGCTACACCTTC. Its translation: CASSLGAEPDGYTF.

The rearrangement links TRBV5-1 to TRBJ1-1, with TRBD1 as a possible D gene (5 bases). Germline CDR1 SGHRS, CDR2 YFSETQ. V lost 0 bases and J 4 bases, leaving 13 bases between the germline ends. The CDR3 extends over 15 amino acids. The DNA for the CDR3 is TGCGCCAGCAGCTTGGGGGCCTGGGGGGTCACTGAAGCTTTCTTT. The encoded protein is CASSLGAWGVTEAFF.

This chain connects TRBV19 to TRBJ1-1; D ambiguous. The V end was cut by 7 bases, the J end by 3 bases, with 15 bases between. The CDR3 is made up of 14 amino acids. The germline gives CDR1 LNHDA, CDR2 SQIVND (reference sequence). CDR3 amino acids: CASKRAPADTEAFF. The CDR3 DNA reads TGTGCCAGTAAGAGGGCCCCGGCCGACACTGAAGCTTTCTTT.

This chain connects TRBV18 to TRBJ1-1, with a tentative D call TRBD1 (5 bases). Deletions cut 3 bases from V and 0 bases from J, with 14 bases between. Germline CDR1 and CDR2: KGHSH and LQKENI. CDR3 length: 16 residues. CDR3 sequence (DNA): TGTGCCAGCTCACCGGGACGGACACCTCTGAACACTGAAGCTTTCTTT. Translating it yields CASSPGRTPLNTEAFF. Full variable domain (rest looked up from reference TRBV18 and TRBJ1-1): NAGVMQNPRHLVRRRGQEARLRCSPMKGHSHVYWYRQLPEEGLKFMVYLQKENIIDESGMPKERFSAEFPKEGPSILRIQQVVRGDSAAYFCASSPGRTPLNTEAFFGQGTRLTVV.